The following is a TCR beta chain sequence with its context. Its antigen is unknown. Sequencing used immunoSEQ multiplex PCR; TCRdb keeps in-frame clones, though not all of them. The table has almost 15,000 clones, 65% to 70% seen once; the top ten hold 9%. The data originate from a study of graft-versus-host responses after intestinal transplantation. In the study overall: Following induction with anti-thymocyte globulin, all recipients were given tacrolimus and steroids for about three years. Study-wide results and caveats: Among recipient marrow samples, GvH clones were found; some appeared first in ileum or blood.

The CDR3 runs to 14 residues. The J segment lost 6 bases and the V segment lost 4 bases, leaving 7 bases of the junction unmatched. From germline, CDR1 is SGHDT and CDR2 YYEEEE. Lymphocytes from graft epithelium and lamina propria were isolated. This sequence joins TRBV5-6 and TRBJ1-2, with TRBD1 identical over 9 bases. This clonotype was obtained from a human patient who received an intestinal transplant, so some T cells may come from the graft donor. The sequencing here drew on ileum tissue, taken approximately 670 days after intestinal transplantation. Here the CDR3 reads CASSPRTGEHGYTF. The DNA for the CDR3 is TGTGCCAGCAGCCCAAGGACAGGGGAGCATGGCTACACCTTC. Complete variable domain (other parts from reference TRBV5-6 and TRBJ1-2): DAGVTQSPTHLIKTRGQQVTLRCSPKSGHDTVSWYQQALGQGPQFIFQYYEEEERQRGNFPDRFSGHQFPNYSSELNVNALLLGDSALYLCASSPRTGEHGYTFGSGTRLTVV.